This TCR beta chain was profiled in a study of T cells in pancreatic ductal adenocarcinoma. Whole-study findings and limits: Mean clonality was about 0.12 in tumors and approximately 0.072 in blood, not significantly different.

Surgery without prior neoadjuvant therapy was the treatment of the selected pancreatic ductal adenocarcinoma patients. Germline values: CDR1 MNHEY, CDR2 SMNVEV (reference sequence). This CDR3 comprises 14 residues. V lost 7 bases and J lost 8; bases outside the gene matches: 11. Method: immunoSEQ multiplex PCR; TCRdb's copy keeps in-frame clones and lacks some. The sample includes over 90,000 clones, nearly 95% of them seen just once. As concerns this clone: Its specificity is not known.

The receptor was isolated from a human donor with pancreatic ductal adenocarcinoma. The chain joins TRBV27 to TRBJ2-3; 8 positions match TRBD2. The specimen sequenced was PBMCs. The CDR3 sequence: CASTLSGSGGTQYF. The CDR3 DNA reads TGTGCCAGCACCCTCAGCGGGAGCGGGGGTACGCAGTATTTT.